The 23 T cell receptor beta chains in this list originate from one sample, sequenced in a study of radiation and T cells in renal cell carcinoma. Regarding time point: blood 2 weeks post-SBRT. Sample treatment: 15 Gy SBRT to primary tumor, nephrectomy 4 weeks later. Generated by immunoSEQ multiplex PCR, the TCRdb table keeps only in-frame clones and is missing some. The data contain around 130,000 clones, 81% of them singletons. The sequencing used blood, collected from a patient whose treatment included radiotherapy and nephrectomy. The origin of the receptors is a woman aged 60-75 years with renal cell carcinoma.

V gene TRBV23-1 combines with J gene TRBJ1-1, with D uncertain. TRBV23-1 falls under the ORF class, with uncertain function. The V gene lost 3 bases and the J gene lost 1 base, with 15 bases spanning the gap. The CDR3 is 16 residues long. The CDR3 is CASSHNGSGKNTEAFF. CDR3 bases: TGCGCCAGCAGTCATAACGGGTCCGGTAAGAACACTGAAGCTTTCTTT.

The chain has TRBV28 and TRBJ2-7; TRBD2 agrees at 11 bases. V lost 1 base, J lost 1 base, and 3 bases stayed unmatched. The CDR3 sequence is 16 residues long. Germline V lookup: CDR1 MDHEN, CDR2 SYDVKM. The chain's CDR3 is CASSLSIAGGSYEQYF. The CDR3 bases are TGTGCCAGCAGTTTATCCATAGCGGGAGGGTCCTACGAGCAGTACTTC.

This chain links TRBV2 with TRBJ2-7; 8 bases map to TRBD1. This CDR3 has 15 amino acids. Germline V CDR1 and CDR2: SNHLY, FYNNEI. The V segment lost 4 bases and the J segment 5 bases; nucleotides outside the gene matches: 10. The CDR3, as DNA: TGTGCCAGCAGTGCAGGACAGGGCCCTTTGAACGAGCAGTACTTC. Its protein product is CASSAGQGPLNEQYF.

This rearrangement joins TRBV28 to TRBJ1-2; D gene ambiguous. The V gene's germline CDR1 is MDHEN and CDR2 SYDVKM. The CDR3 runs to 14 residues. Trimming shortened V by 2 bases and J by 5 bases, and 12 bases separated the two germline ends. CDR3 sequence: CASSLTQTVYGYTF. Here the CDR3 DNA reads TGTGCCAGCAGTTTAACGCAGACCGTTTATGGCTACACCTTC.

The chain couples TRBV19 to TRBJ2-5, with 9 bases lining up with TRBD1. The V gene end was trimmed by 5 bases and the J gene end by 2 bases; junction bases not matched to a gene: 9. Per germline, CDR1 LNHDA and CDR2 SQIVND (reference sequence). The CDR3 has 16 amino acids. The CDR3 bases are TGTGCCAGTAGTCCTAGGACAGGGGCCGTACAAGAGACCCAGTACTTC. Amino acid sequence: CASSPRTGAVQETQYF.

This chain links TRBV7-6 with TRBJ1-4, with 7 nucleotides matching TRBD1. V lost 6 bases, J lost 7 bases, and 14 bases stayed unmatched. Germline V gene sequence: CDR1 SGHVS, CDR2 FNYEAQ. The CDR3 is 16 amino acids. CDR3 loop: CASSLGQQGAGEKLFF. In nucleotides, the CDR3 is TGTGCCAGCAGTTTGGGACAGCAAGGTGCCGGTGAAAAACTGTTTTTT. Full variable domain (remainder filled in from reference TRBV7-6 and TRBJ1-4): GAGVSQSPRYKVTKRGQDVALRCDPISGHVSLYWYRQALGQGPEFLTYFNYEAQQDKSGLPNDRFSAERPEGSISTLTIQRTEQRDSAMYRCASSLGQQGAGEKLFFGSGTQLSVL.

The V call is TRBV5-5, the J call TRBJ2-7; tentatively, D is TRBD1 (6 bases). Trimming took 7 bases from V and 1 from J, leaving 12 bases between them. CDR1 and CDR2 from the germline V gene are SGHKS and YYEKEE (reference sequence). The CDR3 spans 13 residues. CDR3 amino acids: CASSLQGSYEQYF. The DNA for the CDR3 is TGTGCCAGCTCCCTACAGGGTTCCTACGAGCAGTACTTC.

The chain uses TRBV19 and TRBJ2-2; D may be TRBD2 (6 bases). The CDR3 is made up of 17 amino acids. The germline gives CDR1 LNHDA, CDR2 SQIVND (reference sequence). The germline V and J ends were trimmed by 3 bases and 2 bases, with 16 bases remaining between them. The CDR3 DNA is TGTGCCAGTAGTATCCTGGTGGTGCGGGGTAACACCGGGGAGCTGTTTTTT. It codes for CASSILVVRGNTGELFF.

The J gene is TRBJ2-2, the V gene TRBV4-2; D call uncertain. V lost 0 bases and J lost 1, with 6 bases in between. The CDR3 length is 15 residues. Germline V gene sequence: CDR1 LGHNA, CDR2 YNFKEQ. CDR3 DNA sequence: TGTGCCAGCAGCCAAGATATGTTGAACACCGGGGAGCTGTTTTTT. Translation: CASSQDMLNTGELFF.

The CDR3 loop reads CASSDGTGGYTF. The DNA of the CDR3 is TGTGCCAGCAGTGATGGGACGGGTGGCTACACCTTC. The chain carries TRBV25-1 and TRBJ1-2; possible D gene TRBD1, 5 bases. Between the trimmed V and J ends, which lost 3 bases and 7 bases, there was a span of 9 bases. Germline CDR1 and CDR2: MGHDK and SYGVNS. The CDR3 is made up of 12 amino acids.

This sequence joins TRBV29-1 and TRBJ2-3; D gene ambiguous. There are 16 residues in the CDR3. V lost 0 bases to trimming and J lost 2 bases, with 15 bases between them. Germline V CDR1 and CDR2: SQVTM, ANQGSEA. The CDR3 region is CSVEDLGRTFTDTQYF. The DNA of the CDR3 is TGCAGCGTTGAAGACCTCGGCAGGACCTTCACAGATACGCAGTATTTT.

The chain links TRBV15 to TRBJ2-5; D gene unclear. The CDR3 is 14 residues long. CDR1 is LNHNV and CDR2 is YYDKDF in the germline V gene (reference sequence). Trimming stripped 0 bases from V and 7 bases from J, with 12 bases between. This chain's CDR3 is CATSRDPPTATQYF. The CDR3 bases are TGTGCCACCAGCAGAGATCCCCCTACGGCGACCCAGTACTTC.

The rearrangement links TRBV6-6 to TRBJ1-5; TRBD1 might be the D (5 bases). The length of the CDR3 is 16 residues. The germline gives CDR1 MNHNY, CDR2 SVGAGI (reference sequence). V was trimmed by 2 bases and J by 6 bases, leaving 17 bases between them. This CDR3 reads CASSYPPYGGGQPQHF. Written as DNA, the CDR3 is TGTGCCAGCAGTTACCCCCCCTACGGGGGGGGTCAGCCCCAGCATTTT.

This rearrangement joins TRBV5-1 to TRBJ2-7; the match to TRBD1 covers 7 bases. Germline V gene data show CDR1 as SGHRS and CDR2 as YFSETQ. There are 17 residues in the CDR3. The J segment lost 4 bases and the V segment lost 0 bases, leaving 13 bases of the junction unmatched. The CDR3 sequence: CASSLAGQGVWNYEQYF. The DNA for the CDR3 is TGCGCCAGCAGCTTGGCAGGGCAGGGGGTATGGAATTACGAGCAGTACTTC.

This chain connects TRBV5-6 to TRBJ2-3; 8 bases are shared with TRBD1. The ends lost 4 bases at V and 4 bases at J; junction bases unmatched: 8. CDR1 SGHDT and CDR2 YYEEEE come from the germline V gene. CDR3 length: 15 residues. The CDR3 bases are TGTGCCAGCAGCCCCTATGGGACAGGAGCAGATACGCAGTATTTT. This gives the protein CASSPYGTGADTQYF. Full variable domain (outside the CDR3, taken from reference TRBV5-6 and TRBJ2-3): DAGVTQSPTHLIKTRGQQVTLRCSPKSGHDTVSWYQQALGQGPQFIFQYYEEEERQRGNFPDRFSGHQFPNYSSELNVNALLLGDSALYLCASSPYGTGADTQYFGPGTRLTVL.

The J gene is TRBJ2-2, the V gene TRBV2; 9 nucleotides line up with TRBD2. The CDR3 has 14 amino acids. V gave up 6 bases and J gave up 5 bases; unmatched junction bases: 4. Germline CDR1 SNHLY, CDR2 FYNNEI. The CDR3 DNA sequence: TGTGCCAGCAGCTTACTAGCGGGTACCGGGGAGCTGTTTTTT. This sequence encodes CASSLLAGTGELFF. Full variable domain (outside the CDR3, taken from reference TRBV2 and TRBJ2-2): EPEVTQTPSHQVTQMGQEVILRCVPISNHLYFYWYRQILGQKVEFLVSFYNNEISEKSEIFDDQFSVERPDGSNFTLKIRSTKLEDSAMYFCASSLLAGTGELFFGEGSRLTVL.

This chain joins TRBV5-4 and TRBJ2-5; the D call may be TRBD1 or TRBD2 (5 bases each). The CDR3 is 13 residues long. Germline V gene data show CDR1 as SGHNT and CDR2 as YYREEE (reference sequence). The V and J ends lost 0 bases and 5 bases respectively, with 8 bases between them. CDR3 loop: CASSLGWGETQYF. In nucleotides, the CDR3 is TGTGCCAGCAGCTTGGGGTGGGGGGAGACCCAGTACTTC.

In its sample, this clone was seen once. V usage is TRBV4-1 and J usage is TRBJ1-6; no clear D. The CDR3 length is 16 residues. Germline CDR1 MGHRA, CDR2 YSYEKL. The V and J ends lost 1 base and 0 bases respectively, with 7 bases between them. The CDR3 here is CASSQGQSSYNSPLHF. The DNA of the CDR3 is TGCGCCAGCAGCCAAGGCCAGAGCTCCTATAATTCACCCCTCCACTTT.

The rearrangement links TRBV5-5 to TRBJ2-7; 8 bases align to TRBD1. From germline, CDR1 is SGHKS and CDR2 YYEKEE (reference sequence). The CDR3 runs to 16 residues. The trim removed 2 bases at V and 5 bases at J, leaving 12 bases unmatched. CDR3 sequence: CASSLLPTGVENEQYF. The CDR3 nucleotides read TGTGCCAGCAGCTTACTTCCGACAGGGGTGGAGAACGAGCAGTACTTC. The full variable domain, in which reference TRBV5-5 and TRBJ2-7 provide the parts outside the CDR3, is DAGVTQSPTHLIKTRGQQVTLRCSPISGHKSVSWYQQVLGQGPQFIFQYYEKEERGRGNFPDRFSARQFPNYSSELNVNALLLGDSALYLCASSLLPTGVENEQYFGPGTRLTVT.

The chain employs TRBV5-4 and TRBJ1-6; D remains unclear. CDR1 and CDR2 from the germline V gene are SGHNT and YYREEE (reference sequence). V lost 0 bases, J lost 3 bases, and 7 bases lay in between. The CDR3 has 15 residues. The CDR3 bases are TGTGCCAGCAGCTTGGGGCAGTTCTATAATTCACCCCTCCACTTT. Translation: CASSLGQFYNSPLHF.

In this sample, this clone turned up once. V and J are TRBV5-5 and TRBJ2-5; 10 bases map to TRBD2. Trimming took 1 base from V and 0 from J; bases not matched to a gene: 3. Germline CDR1 SGHKS, CDR2 YYEKEE (reference sequence). This CDR3 has 16 residues. For the CDR3, the DNA is TGTGCCAGCAGCTTGCCAGCGGGAGGGAACCAAGAGACCCAGTACTTC. It encodes CASSLPAGGNQETQYF. Together with reference TRBV5-5 and TRBJ2-5, the CDR3 gives the full variable domain: DAGVTQSPTHLIKTRGQQVTLRCSPISGHKSVSWYQQVLGQGPQFIFQYYEKEERGRGNFPDRFSARQFPNYSSELNVNALLLGDSALYLCASSLPAGGNQETQYFGPGTRLLVL.

The gene calls are TRBV14 and TRBJ2-5; 7 nucleotides align to TRBD2. V lost 1 base, J lost 7 bases, and 3 bases stayed unmatched. Germline values: CDR1 SGHDN, CDR2 FVKESK. The CDR3 has 13 amino acids. CDR3 DNA: TGTGCCAGCAGCCAAGGCGGGGGAACGACCCAGTACTTC. Its translation: CASSQGGGTTQYF.

The chain uses TRBV27 and TRBJ1-1; possible D gene TRBD1, 6 bases. Deletions cut 4 bases from V and 3 bases from J, with 12 bases between. CDR3 size: 14 residues. Germline CDR1 is MNHEY and CDR2 is SMNVEV (reference sequence). The CDR3 loop is CASSSPYRDTEAFF. As DNA, the CDR3 is TGTGCCAGCAGTTCCCCATACAGGGACACTGAAGCTTTCTTT.